These T cell receptor beta chains were read from a single sample in a study of identical twins. Via MiXCR, TCRdb re-called the 5' RACE reads, giving one row per CDR3 protein. Of around 300,000 distinct CDR3 sequences listed, under 9.5% are singletons. This same sample was also taken into another study, of yellow fever vaccine responses in identical twins.

The sample consisted of memory (CD45RO+) T cells sorted from blood. The receptors stem from a woman between 18 and 29 years old in good health. CDR3s include the opening cysteine and the closing phenylalanine or tryptophan. The D gene is left open where the match is weak. Clone size is shown for a subset of rows, as once, few, many or a class of expanded clone.

abundance: NA
v_gene: TRBV12-3/TRBV12-4
d_gene: NA
j_gene: TRBJ2-2
CDR3nt: NA
CDR3aa: CASSFAGGTNTGELLF

abundance: NA
v_gene: TRBV10-3
d_gene: TRBD1
j_gene: TRBJ1-1
CDR3nt: TGTGCCATCAGTGACAGGACAGGGAACACTGAAGCTTTCTTT
CDR3aa: CAISDRTGNTEAFF

abundance: many
v_gene: TRBV7-8
d_gene: TRBD2
j_gene: TRBJ2-5
CDR3nt: TGTGCCAGCAGCCCCAGGACTAGCGGGAGAATGGAGACCCAGTACTTC
CDR3aa: CASSPRTSGRMETQYF

abundance: many
v_gene: TRBV7-6
d_gene: TRBD2
j_gene: TRBJ2-7
CDR3nt: TGTGCCAGCAGATCTAGCGGGAACACCTACGAGCAGTACTTC
CDR3aa: CASRSSGNTYEQYF

abundance: few
v_gene: TRBV20-1
d_gene: NA
j_gene: TRBJ1-1
CDR3nt: TGCAGTGCCAGGGCACTCGGGGACACTGAAGCTTTCTTT
CDR3aa: CSARALGDTEAFF

abundance: many
v_gene: TRBV12-3/TRBV12-4
d_gene: TRBD2
j_gene: TRBJ2-3
CDR3nt: TGTGCCAGCAGTCTCACTAGCGGAGGGGATACGCAGTATTTT
CDR3aa: CASSLTSGGDTQYF

abundance: NA
v_gene: TRBV5-1
d_gene: NA
j_gene: TRBJ1-4
CDR3nt: TGCGCCAGCGGAGGGACCCTTAATGAAAAACTGTTTTTT
CDR3aa: CASGGTLNEKLFF

abundance: few
v_gene: TRBV28
d_gene: NA
j_gene: TRBJ2-3
CDR3nt: TGTGCGATTTCTTTGGGCACAGATACGCAGTATTTT
CDR3aa: CAISLGTDTQYF

abundance: NA
v_gene: TRBV5-1
d_gene: TRBD1
j_gene: TRBJ1-1
CDR3nt: TGCGCCAGCAGCCTAAACAGGGGTTGCACTGAAGCTTTCTTT
CDR3aa: CASSLNRGCTEAFF

abundance: NA
v_gene: TRBV5-1
d_gene: TRBD1
j_gene: TRBJ1-2
CDR3nt: TGCGCCAGCAGCTCGCCGGGACAGTCCTATGGCTACACCTTC
CDR3aa: CASSSPGQSYGYTF

abundance: NA
v_gene: TRBV21-1
d_gene: NA
j_gene: TRBJ2-5
CDR3nt: TGTGCCAGCAGCAAAGAGGGGGACAGGTACCAAGAGACCCAGTACTTC
CDR3aa: CASSKEGDRYQETQYF

abundance: few
v_gene: TRBV11-3
d_gene: TRBD2
j_gene: TRBJ2-7
CDR3nt: TGTGCCAGCAGCTTAATGACTAGCGGGAACTACGAGCAGTACTTC
CDR3aa: CASSLMTSGNYEQYF

abundance: many
v_gene: TRBV12-3/TRBV12-4
d_gene: NA
j_gene: TRBJ2-5
CDR3nt: TGTGCCAGCAGTTTTAACGCTCTGACCCAGTACTTC
CDR3aa: CASSFNALTQYF

abundance: NA
v_gene: TRBV19
d_gene: TRBD1
j_gene: TRBJ2-4
CDR3nt: TGTGCCAGTAGTACCTGGACAGGGGGCAAAAACATTCAGTACTTC
CDR3aa: CASSTWTGGKNIQYF

abundance: few
v_gene: TRBV19
d_gene: NA
j_gene: TRBJ2-7
CDR3nt: TGTGCCAGTAGTCCCCAGCAGTCCTACGAGCAGTACTTC
CDR3aa: CASSPQQSYEQYF

abundance: NA
v_gene: TRBV12-5
d_gene: TRBD1
j_gene: TRBJ1-1
CDR3nt: TGTGCTAGTGGTTTGGTCCACCAGGGGGTTAGCACTGAAGCTTTCTTT
CDR3aa: CASGLVHQGVSTEAFF

abundance: NA
v_gene: TRBV20-1
d_gene: TRBD2
j_gene: TRBJ2-5
CDR3nt: TGCAGTGCTGGGGACCAAGCGGGAGGGCTACAAGAGACCCAGTACTTC
CDR3aa: CSAGDQAGGLQETQYF

abundance: NA
v_gene: TRBV9
d_gene: NA
j_gene: TRBJ2-3
CDR3nt: TGTGCCAGCAGCGTAGGGCCAGCGACGAGCACAGATACGCAGTATTTT
CDR3aa: CASSVGPATSTDTQYF

abundance: many
v_gene: TRBV6-1
d_gene: TRBD1
j_gene: TRBJ2-1
CDR3nt: TGTGCCAGTACTGCCGGGACAGAGTCCTACAATGAGCAGTTCTTC
CDR3aa: CASTAGTESYNEQFF

abundance: many
v_gene: TRBV2
d_gene: TRBD2
j_gene: TRBJ2-1
CDR3nt: TGTGCCAGCAGGGGACTAGCGGGAGTCAATGAGCAGTTCTTC
CDR3aa: CASRGLAGVNEQFF

abundance: NA
v_gene: TRBV12-5
d_gene: NA
j_gene: TRBJ2-1
CDR3nt: TGTGCTAGTGGCCCCCCGCGGGCACGCTCCTACAATGAGCAGTTCTTC
CDR3aa: CASGPPRARSYNEQFF

abundance: few
v_gene: TRBV6-1
d_gene: TRBD2
j_gene: TRBJ2-2
CDR3nt: TGTGCCAGTGTGGGGCCGGCTCCGGGCGGGAGGGCGACCGGGGAGCTGTTTTTT
CDR3aa: CASVGPAPGGRATGELFF

abundance: few
v_gene: TRBV4-2
d_gene: NA
j_gene: TRBJ2-2
CDR3nt: TGTGCCAGCAGCCGATCCGGGACTGTGAACACCGGGGAGCTGTTTTTT
CDR3aa: CASSRSGTVNTGELFF

abundance: NA
v_gene: TRBV25-1
d_gene: NA
j_gene: TRBJ1-5
CDR3nt: TGTGCCAGCGGGGACACCAGCAATCAGCCCCAGCATTTT
CDR3aa: CASGDTSNQPQHF

abundance: many
v_gene: TRBV20-1
d_gene: TRBD2
j_gene: TRBJ2-5
CDR3nt: TGCAGTGCTAGACCTAGCGGGGGTTGGGAGACCCAGTACTTC
CDR3aa: CSARPSGGWETQYF

abundance: NA
v_gene: TRBV24-1
d_gene: NA
j_gene: TRBJ2-1
CDR3nt: TGTGCCACCAGTGACCAAGCGGAGAAAAACAATGAGCAGTTCTTC
CDR3aa: CATSDQAEKNNEQFF

abundance: many
v_gene: TRBV4-1
d_gene: TRBD2
j_gene: TRBJ2-5
CDR3nt: TGCGCCAGCAGCCGCCCGGGACTAGGGGAAGAGACCCAGTACTTC
CDR3aa: CASSRPGLGEETQYF

abundance: many
v_gene: TRBV12-3/TRBV12-4
d_gene: TRBD2
j_gene: TRBJ2-1
CDR3nt: TGTGCCAGCAGTTTACAGGTAGCGGGATCTCACAGTAGGTCCTACAATGAGCAGTTCTTC
CDR3aa: CASSLQVAGSHSRSYNEQFF

abundance: few
v_gene: TRBV6-1
d_gene: TRBD1
j_gene: TRBJ2-1
CDR3nt: TGTGCCAGCAGTGCGTATACCGGGACAGGCAATGAGCAGTTCTTC
CDR3aa: CASSAYTGTGNEQFF

abundance: many
v_gene: TRBV5-6
d_gene: TRBD2
j_gene: TRBJ2-2
CDR3nt: TGTGCCAGCAGCTTGGGACTAGCTACCGGGGAGCTGTTTTTT
CDR3aa: CASSLGLATGELFF

abundance: NA
v_gene: TRBV29-1
d_gene: NA
j_gene: TRBJ1-1
CDR3nt: TGCAGCGCGGGGGGGGGGAACACTGAAGCTTTCTTT
CDR3aa: CSAGGGNTEAFF

abundance: once
v_gene: TRBV9
d_gene: NA
j_gene: TRBJ2-3
CDR3nt: TGTGCCAGCAGCCCCCGTGCGGGGGCGGGAGTTAGCACAGATACGCAGTATTTT
CDR3aa: CASSPRAGAGVSTDTQYF

abundance: NA
v_gene: TRBV3-1
d_gene: NA
j_gene: TRBJ2-2
CDR3nt: TGTGCCAGCAGCCAAGGGACTACGAACACCGGGGAGCTGTTTTTT
CDR3aa: CASSQGTTNTGELFF

abundance: many
v_gene: TRBV4-1
d_gene: NA
j_gene: TRBJ1-2
CDR3nt: TGCGCCAGCAGCCAAGATCGAAGCCCTTTAGAGGGCTACACCTTC
CDR3aa: CASSQDRSPLEGYTF

abundance: few
v_gene: TRBV6-1
d_gene: NA
j_gene: TRBJ2-3
CDR3nt: TGTGCCAGTTTGAGGTGGGGGAGCACAGATACGCAGTATTTT
CDR3aa: CASLRWGSTDTQYF

abundance: NA
v_gene: TRBV28
d_gene: NA
j_gene: TRBJ1-5
CDR3nt: TGTGCCAGCAGTTCTGGGGGCAGTGGCAATCAGCCCCAGCATTTT
CDR3aa: CASSSGGSGNQPQHF

abundance: few
v_gene: TRBV7-8
d_gene: TRBD1
j_gene: TRBJ1-4
CDR3nt: TGTGCCAGCAGCCCCAGCGGGCAGGGGGCTGAAAAACTGTTTTTT
CDR3aa: CASSPSGQGAEKLFF

abundance: many
v_gene: TRBV20-1
d_gene: NA
j_gene: TRBJ1-5
CDR3nt: TGCAGTGCTAGGGGCGGGGGGTCCTATAGCAATCAGCCCCAGCATTTT
CDR3aa: CSARGGGSYSNQPQHF

abundance: many
v_gene: TRBV28
d_gene: NA
j_gene: TRBJ2-1
CDR3nt: TGTGCCAGCAGGCCTCCCGGGGGGCCGTACAATGAGCAGTTCTTC
CDR3aa: CASRPPGGPYNEQFF

abundance: NA
v_gene: TRBV7-3
d_gene: TRBD2
j_gene: TRBJ2-2
CDR3nt: TGTGCCAGCAGCGAAACCCCGGGACTAACCACCGGGGAGCTGTTTTTT
CDR3aa: CASSETPGLTTGELFF

abundance: many
v_gene: TRBV24-1
d_gene: TRBD1
j_gene: TRBJ1-5
CDR3nt: TGTGCCACCAGTGATGGACAGGGAGGCAATCAGCCCCAGCATTTT
CDR3aa: CATSDGQGGNQPQHF

abundance: few
v_gene: TRBV28
d_gene: NA
j_gene: TRBJ1-4
CDR3nt: TGTGCCAGCACCTCTGGGGGGGTTACTAATGAAAAACTGTTTTTT
CDR3aa: CASTSGGVTNEKLFF

abundance: NA
v_gene: TRBV29-1
d_gene: TRBD2
j_gene: TRBJ2-1
CDR3nt: TGCAGCGTTGATCAGGGACTAACGGGAGCTGAGCAGTTCTTC
CDR3aa: CSVDQGLTGAEQFF

abundance: NA
v_gene: TRBV7-2
d_gene: TRBD1
j_gene: TRBJ1-2
CDR3nt: TGTGCCAGCAGCTTAGCGGACAGGGATAACTATGGCTACACCTTC
CDR3aa: CASSLADRDNYGYTF

abundance: NA
v_gene: TRBV7-8
d_gene: TRBD1
j_gene: TRBJ2-1
CDR3nt: TGTGCCAGCAGCCTGGGACAGAGACTTACCTCGTGGAGCGGCTACAATGAGCAGTTCTTC
CDR3aa: CASSLGQRLTSWSGYNEQFF

abundance: many
v_gene: TRBV20-1
d_gene: NA
j_gene: TRBJ1-6
CDR3nt: TGCAGTGCTAGATGGGGAGAAACGGGTTCACCCCTCCACTTT
CDR3aa: CSARWGETGSPLHF

abundance: few
v_gene: TRBV7-2
d_gene: NA
j_gene: TRBJ2-5
CDR3nt: TGTGCCAGCAGCCTTGCGTTTGGTAGCGGACAAGAGACCCAGTACTTC
CDR3aa: CASSLAFGSGQETQYF

abundance: NA
v_gene: TRBV20-1
d_gene: NA
j_gene: TRBJ2-5
CDR3nt: TGCAGTGCTAGTGATCTATCAACCGGGCTCGGGGAGACCCAGTACTTC
CDR3aa: CSASDLSTGLGETQYF

abundance: many
v_gene: TRBV7-3
d_gene: NA
j_gene: TRBJ2-2
CDR3nt: TGTGCCAGCAGCTTAGGATCGGGACTTAACGGGGAGCTGTTTTTT
CDR3aa: CASSLGSGLNGELFF

abundance: NA
v_gene: TRBV29-1
d_gene: NA
j_gene: TRBJ2-2
CDR3nt: TGCAGCGTTCTAATGAACATTAACACCGGGGAGCTGTTTTTT
CDR3aa: CSVLMNINTGELFF

abundance: NA
v_gene: TRBV12-3/TRBV12-4
d_gene: NA
j_gene: TRBJ2-1
CDR3nt: TGTGCCAGCAGTTTAGAGATAGGGTCCTACAATGAGCAGTTCTTC
CDR3aa: CASSLEIGSYNEQFF

abundance: few
v_gene: TRBV20-1
d_gene: TRBD1
j_gene: TRBJ2-5
CDR3nt: TGCAGTGCTAGAGACCCGGACAGGGGAGAGACCCAGTACTTC
CDR3aa: CSARDPDRGETQYF

abundance: many
v_gene: TRBV5-1
d_gene: NA
j_gene: TRBJ2-5
CDR3nt: TGCGCCAGCAGCTTTGGACAGAGCCCGTACCAAGAGACCCAGTACTTC
CDR3aa: CASSFGQSPYQETQYF

abundance: many
v_gene: TRBV29-1
d_gene: TRBD1
j_gene: TRBJ2-5
CDR3nt: TGCAGCGTTGCGCCCGGGACAGGGCAAGAGACCCAGTACTTC
CDR3aa: CSVAPGTGQETQYF

abundance: few
v_gene: TRBV14
d_gene: TRBD2
j_gene: TRBJ2-4
CDR3nt: TGTGCCAGCAGCCCCGGGAGACTAGCGCAAGCCAAAAACATTCAGTACTTC
CDR3aa: CASSPGRLAQAKNIQYF

abundance: many
v_gene: TRBV12-3/TRBV12-4
d_gene: NA
j_gene: TRBJ2-2
CDR3nt: TGTGCCAGCAGTACGTACACCACCGGGGAGCTGTTTTTT
CDR3aa: CASSTYTTGELFF

abundance: NA
v_gene: TRBV7-9
d_gene: NA
j_gene: TRBJ2-3
CDR3nt: TGTGCCAGCAGCACCGATCTCAGGGGACATACCACAGATACGCAGTATTTT
CDR3aa: CASSTDLRGHTTDTQYF

abundance: many
v_gene: TRBV11-2
d_gene: NA
j_gene: TRBJ1-5
CDR3nt: TGTGCCAGCACCTACGGGGGCGGAATTACTAGTAGCAATCAGCCCCAGCATTTT
CDR3aa: CASTYGGGITSSNQPQHF

abundance: many
v_gene: TRBV5-1
d_gene: TRBD2
j_gene: TRBJ2-2
CDR3nt: TGCGCCAGCAGCAAAGGACAAGCGGGGGGGCCGACCGGGGAGCTGTTTTTT
CDR3aa: CASSKGQAGGPTGELFF